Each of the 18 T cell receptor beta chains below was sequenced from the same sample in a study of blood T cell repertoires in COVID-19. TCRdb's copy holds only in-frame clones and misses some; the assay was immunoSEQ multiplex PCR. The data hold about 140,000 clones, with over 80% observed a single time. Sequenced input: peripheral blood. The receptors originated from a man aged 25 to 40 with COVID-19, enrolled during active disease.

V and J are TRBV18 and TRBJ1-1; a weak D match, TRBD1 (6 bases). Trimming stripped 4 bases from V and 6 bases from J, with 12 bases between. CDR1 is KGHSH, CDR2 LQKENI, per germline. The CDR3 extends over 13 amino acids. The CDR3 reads CASSLRTDPEAFF. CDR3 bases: TGTGCCAGCTCACTAAGGACAGACCCTGAAGCTTTCTTT.

CDR3 protein: CASRETGLNTIYF. CDR3 nucleotide sequence: TGTGCCAGCAGAGAGACAGGGTTAAACACCATATATTTT. The rearrangement joins TRBV12-3 or TRBV12-4 to TRBJ1-3, with 7 bases identical to TRBD1. Trimming cost V 6 bases and J 6 bases; bases outside gene matches: 5. CDR3 size: 13 residues.

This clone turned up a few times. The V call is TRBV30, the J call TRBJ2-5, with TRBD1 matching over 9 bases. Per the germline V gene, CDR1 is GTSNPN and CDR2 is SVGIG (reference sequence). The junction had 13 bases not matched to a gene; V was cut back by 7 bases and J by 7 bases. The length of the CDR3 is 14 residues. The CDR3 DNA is TGTGCCTACCGGGACAGGGCTCTTGTAGGGACCCAGTACTTC. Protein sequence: CAYRDRALVGTQYF.

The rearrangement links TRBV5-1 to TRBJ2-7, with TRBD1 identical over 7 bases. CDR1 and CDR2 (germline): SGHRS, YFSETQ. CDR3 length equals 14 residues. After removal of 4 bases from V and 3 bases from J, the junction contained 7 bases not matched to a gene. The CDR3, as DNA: TGCGCCAGCAGCAAACGACAGGGAAGCTACGAGCAGTACTTC. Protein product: CASSKRQGSYEQYF. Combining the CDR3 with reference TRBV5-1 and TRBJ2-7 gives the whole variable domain KAGVTQTPRYLIKTRGQQVTLSCSPISGHRSVSWYQQTPGQGLQFLFEYFSETQRNKGNFPGRFSGRQFSNSRSEMNVSTLELGDSALYLCASSKRQGSYEQYFGPGTRLTVT.

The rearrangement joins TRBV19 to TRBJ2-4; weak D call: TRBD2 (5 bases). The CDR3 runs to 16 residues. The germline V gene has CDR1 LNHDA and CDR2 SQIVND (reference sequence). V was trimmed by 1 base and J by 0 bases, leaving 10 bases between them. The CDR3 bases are TGTGCCAGTAGTATAGCAGGACGGGGAGCCAAAAACATTCAGTACTTC. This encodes CASSIAGRGAKNIQYF.

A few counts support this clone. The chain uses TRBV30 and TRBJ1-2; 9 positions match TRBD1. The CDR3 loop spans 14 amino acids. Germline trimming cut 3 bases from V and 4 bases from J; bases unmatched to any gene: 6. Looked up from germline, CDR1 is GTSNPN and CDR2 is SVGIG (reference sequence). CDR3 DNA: TGTGCCTGGAGCACAGGGGGCAAAAGCTATGGCTACACCTTC. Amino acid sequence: CAWSTGGKSYGYTF.

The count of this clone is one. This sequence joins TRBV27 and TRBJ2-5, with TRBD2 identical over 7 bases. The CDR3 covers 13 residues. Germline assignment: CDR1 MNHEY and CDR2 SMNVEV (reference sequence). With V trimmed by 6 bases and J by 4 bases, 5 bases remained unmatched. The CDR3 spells CASRRERLETQYF. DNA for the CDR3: TGTGCCAGCAGGCGGGAGAGATTAGAGACCCAGTACTTC.

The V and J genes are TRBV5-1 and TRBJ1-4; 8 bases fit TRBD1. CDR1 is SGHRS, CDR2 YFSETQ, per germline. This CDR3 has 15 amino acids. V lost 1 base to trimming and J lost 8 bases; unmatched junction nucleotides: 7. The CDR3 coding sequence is TGCGCCAGCAGCTTGACAGGGGGTGTTAGAGAAAAACTGTTTTTT. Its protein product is CASSLTGGVREKLFF.

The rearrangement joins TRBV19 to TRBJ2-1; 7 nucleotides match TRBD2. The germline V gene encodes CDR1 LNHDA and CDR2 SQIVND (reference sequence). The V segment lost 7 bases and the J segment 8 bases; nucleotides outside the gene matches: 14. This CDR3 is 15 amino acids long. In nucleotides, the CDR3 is TGTGCCAGTACCTCCCCGGGGAGGGGTCGGGATGAGCAGTTCTTC. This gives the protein CASTSPGRGRDEQFF.

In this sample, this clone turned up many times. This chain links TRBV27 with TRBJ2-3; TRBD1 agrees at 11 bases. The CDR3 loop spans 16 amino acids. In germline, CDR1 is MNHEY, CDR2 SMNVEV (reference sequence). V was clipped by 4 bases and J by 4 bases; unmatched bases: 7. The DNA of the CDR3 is TGTGCCAGCAGTTACCCCCCGGGACAGGGGGCAGATACGCAGTATTTT. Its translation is CASSYPPGQGADTQYF.

CDR3 protein: CASRVQEFEKLFF. Written as DNA, the CDR3 is TGTGCCAGCAGGGTACAGGAGTTTGAAAAACTGTTTTTT. This chain links TRBV6-5 with TRBJ1-4, with D possibly matching TRBD1 (5 bases). CDR1 is MNHEY and CDR2 is SVGAGI in the germline V gene. The CDR3 loop spans 13 amino acids. Deletions cut 6 bases from V and 7 bases from J, with 12 bases between.

The CDR3 DNA follows: TGTGCCAGCTCACCACCGTCGGGTCGCACTGAAGCTTTCTTT. Its translation is CASSPPSGRTEAFF. This chain connects TRBV18 to TRBJ1-1; no firm D call. V dropped 0 bases and J dropped 4 bases, with 9 bases sitting between them. The CDR3 consists of 14 residues. Germline V gene lookup returns CDR1 KGHSH and CDR2 LQKENI.

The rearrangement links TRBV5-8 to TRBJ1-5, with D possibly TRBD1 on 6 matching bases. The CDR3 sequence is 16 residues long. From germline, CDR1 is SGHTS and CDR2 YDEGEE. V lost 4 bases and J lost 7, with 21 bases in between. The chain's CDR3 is CASSPILGGLGQPQHF. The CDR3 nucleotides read TGTGCCAGCAGCCCAATTCTAGGGGGATTAGGACAGCCCCAGCATTTT.

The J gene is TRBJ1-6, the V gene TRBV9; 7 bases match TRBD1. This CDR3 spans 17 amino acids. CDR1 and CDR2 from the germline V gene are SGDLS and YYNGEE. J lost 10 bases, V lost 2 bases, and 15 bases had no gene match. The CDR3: CASSVSPQTGSESPLHF. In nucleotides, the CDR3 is TGTGCCAGCAGCGTGAGTCCCCAGACAGGGTCAGAGTCACCCCTCCACTTT.

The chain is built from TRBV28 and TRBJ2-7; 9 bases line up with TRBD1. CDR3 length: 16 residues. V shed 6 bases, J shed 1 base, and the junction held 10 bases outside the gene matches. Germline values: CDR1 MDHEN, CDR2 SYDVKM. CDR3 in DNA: TGTGCCAGCAGGGGAATACAGGGGGCGGGATCCTACGAGCAGTACTTC. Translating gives CASRGIQGAGSYEQYF.

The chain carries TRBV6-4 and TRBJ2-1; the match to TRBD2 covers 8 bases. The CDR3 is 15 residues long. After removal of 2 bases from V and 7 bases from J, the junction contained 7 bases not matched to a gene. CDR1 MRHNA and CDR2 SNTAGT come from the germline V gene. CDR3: CASSDKAGEGNEQFF. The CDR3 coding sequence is TGTGCCAGCAGTGACAAAGCGGGAGAAGGGAATGAGCAGTTCTTC.

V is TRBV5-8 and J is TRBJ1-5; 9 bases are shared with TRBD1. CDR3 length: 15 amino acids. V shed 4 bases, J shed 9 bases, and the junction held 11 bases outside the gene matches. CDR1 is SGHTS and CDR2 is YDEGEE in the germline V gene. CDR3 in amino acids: CASSPIGQGIGPQHF. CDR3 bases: TGTGCCAGCAGCCCCATAGGACAGGGGATCGGGCCCCAGCATTTT.

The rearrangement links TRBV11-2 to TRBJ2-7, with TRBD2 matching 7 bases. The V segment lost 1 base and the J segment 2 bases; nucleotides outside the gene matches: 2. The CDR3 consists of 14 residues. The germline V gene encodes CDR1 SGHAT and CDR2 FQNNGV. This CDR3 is CASSLGGSAYEQYF. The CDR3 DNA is TGTGCCAGCAGCTTAGGCGGGAGCGCCTACGAGCAGTACTTC.